This T cell receptor beta chain was identified in a study of shared clonotypes between healthy human individuals. Background on the study: There were three CD4 naive, three CD4 memory, two CD8 naive and one CD8 memory plates per donor.

General observations from the study: The study found about 5% of naive CD4 clonotypes shared across a few donors.

Measured with immunoSEQ multiplex PCR; TCRdb has only the in-frame clones, and not every one. The table shows approximately 1.5 million clones, with approximately 98% occurring only once. A note on this clone: The antigen is undetermined.

V was clipped by 3 bases and J by 7 bases; unmatched bases: 12. The germline V gene encodes CDR1 KGHSH and CDR2 LQKENI. The CDR3 has 16 residues. The rearrangement uses TRBV18 and TRBJ2-3; 8 bases fit TRBD1. The specimen was naive CD4+ T cells sorted from blood. Sample subset: CD45RA+ positively selected. The receptor was isolated from a young man in good health. The CDR3: CASSPAGTGVVNTQYF. For the CDR3, the DNA is TGTGCCAGCTCACCTGCCGGGACAGGAGTGGTCAATACGCAGTATTTT.